These 29 T cell receptor beta chains share one sample of origin, sequenced in a study of PD-L1 blockade in urothelial cancer. TCRdb keeps only in-frame clones here, not all; method: immunoSEQ multiplex PCR. The data hold 130,000 or so clones, with 70% to 85% observed a single time. Regarding time point: pretreatment peripheral blood. The sequenced sample was PBMCs, obtained around atezolizumab (anti-PD-L1) treatment. The receptors here all came from a man aged 50 to 59 with urothelial cancer.

The chain couples TRBV13 to TRBJ2-2; D is perhaps TRBD2 (5 bases). CDR3 length equals 15 residues. Trimming pared 5 bases from V and 0 bases from J, leaving 10 bases between. Germline values: CDR1 PRHDT, CDR2 FYEKMQ (reference sequence). CDR3 bases: TGTGCCAGCAGCCCCGGGGTCGCGAACACCGGGGAGCTGTTTTTT. It encodes CASSPGVANTGELFF. The entire variable domain, with the rest obtained from reference TRBV13 and TRBJ2-2, is as follows: AAGVIQSPRHLIKEKRETATLKCYPIPRHDTVYWYQQGPGQDPQFLISFYEKMQSDKGSIPDRFSAQQFSDYHSELNMSSLELGDSALYFCASSPGVANTGELFFGEGSRLTVL.

A single count supports this clone. CDR3 amino acids: CASSLGDRGLNTEAFF. The CDR3 DNA follows: TGTGCCAGCAGCTTGGGGGACAGGGGGTTGAACACTGAAGCTTTCTTT. V and J are TRBV5-5 and TRBJ1-1; 11 nucleotides align to TRBD1. Germline CDR1 SGHKS, CDR2 YYEKEE (reference sequence). V lost 0 bases and J lost 0; bases outside the gene matches: 1. This CDR3 spans 16 amino acids.

This clone was counted a single time. The V gene is TRBV21-1, the J gene TRBJ2-5; no check of the table's D call, TRBD1, against the DNA was made. TRBV21-1 is a pseudogene locus. The CDR3 is 16 residues long. The CDR3 protein is CASSGGNTVPKETQYF. The CDR3 nucleotides read TGTGCCAGCAGCGGGGGCAACACAGTACCGAAAGAGACCCAGTACTTC.

This chain uses TRBV5-8 with TRBJ2-5; TRBD1 aligns across 9 bases. Trimming at V came to 3 bases and at J to 6 bases, leaving 9 bases not matched to a gene. Germline V CDR1 and CDR2: SGHTS, YDEGEE. The CDR3 extends over 15 amino acids. The CDR3 spells CASSSTGTGLKTQYF. Here the CDR3 DNA reads TGTGCCAGCAGCTCAACCGGGACAGGGCTAAAGACCCAGTACTTC.

This chain joins TRBV5-4 and TRBJ2-5; D uncertain. The V gene's germline CDR1 is SGHNT and CDR2 YYREEE (reference sequence). With 6 bases removed from V and 2 bases from J, the gap between germline ends came to 11 bases. This CDR3 spans 13 amino acids. CDR3 nucleotide sequence: TGTGCCAGCAACGACAACCTTCAAGAGACCCAGTACTTC. This encodes CASNDNLQETQYF.

The V and J genes are TRBV7-9 and TRBJ1-4; D is possibly TRBD1 (5 bases). The germline V and J ends were trimmed by 2 bases and 8 bases, with 6 bases remaining between them. The germline V gene encodes CDR1 SEHNR and CDR2 FQNEAQ (reference sequence). CDR3 length: 12 residues. The CDR3 reads CASSLKGEKLFF. The CDR3 region has the DNA TGTGCCAGCAGCTTAAAGGGGGAAAAACTGTTTTTT.

The chain uses TRBV19 and TRBJ2-1; 8 bases map to TRBD2. CDR3 length: 15 residues. CDR1 is LNHDA, CDR2 SQIVND, per germline (reference sequence). V gave up 5 bases and J gave up 5 bases; unmatched junction bases: 8. CDR3 sequence (DNA): TGTGCCAGTAGTGCCTTGGGCGGGAGGAACAATGAGCAGTTCTTC. This codes for CASSALGGRNNEQFF.

This sequence joins TRBV19 and TRBJ2-1; 7 bases align to TRBD2. Germline CDR1 LNHDA, CDR2 SQIVND (reference sequence). This CDR3 region has 14 residues. Trimming cost V 9 bases and J 5 bases; bases outside gene matches: 10. The CDR3 loop reads CASNSGGSDNEQFF. CDR3 DNA: TGTGCCAGCAATTCCGGCGGGAGCGACAATGAGCAGTTCTTC.

V and J are TRBV30 and TRBJ2-2; D gene unclear. From germline, CDR1 is GTSNPN and CDR2 SVGIG (reference sequence). This CDR3 contains 13 residues. Deletions cut 3 bases from V and 1 base from J, with 6 bases between. CDR3 amino acids: CAWRRQNTGELFF. DNA of the CDR3: TGTGCCTGGAGGAGGCAGAACACCGGGGAGCTGTTTTTT.

The CDR3 nucleotides are TGTGCCAGTAGACCTCCGGGACAGGGTACCGGGGAGCTGTTTTTT. Translation gives CASRPPGQGTGELFF. The chain employs TRBV19 and TRBJ2-2; 9 bases fit TRBD1. V lost 6 bases to trimming and J lost 5 bases; unmatched junction nucleotides: 7. CDR3 length equals 15 residues. The V gene's germline CDR1 is LNHDA and CDR2 SQIVND (reference sequence).

This sequence joins TRBV10-1 and TRBJ2-1; 10 bases align to TRBD2. Germline CDR1 is WNHNN and CDR2 is SYGVQD (reference sequence). The CDR3 consists of 16 residues. Losses at the gene ends were 3 bases for V and 4 bases for J; bases not matched to a gene: 6. The CDR3 nucleotides are TGCGCCAGCAGTGATTCCGGGACTAGCGCGTACAATGAGCAGTTCTTC. It specifies CASSDSGTSAYNEQFF.

CDR3 residues: CASSLGRTVTQGHGYTF. The DNA of the CDR3 is TGTGCCAGCAGCTTGGGGAGGACAGTTACTCAGGGCCATGGCTACACCTTC. The V gene is TRBV5-6, the J gene TRBJ1-2; D might be TRBD1 (6 bases). Germline-derived CDR1 and CDR2 are SGHDT and YYEEEE. The CDR3 runs to 17 residues. V was pared by 0 bases and J by 6 bases, with 21 bases between.

The rearrangement links TRBV18 to TRBJ1-5; 9 positions match TRBD1. In germline, CDR1 is KGHSH, CDR2 LQKENI. The CDR3 contains 15 residues. V lost 6 bases to trimming and J lost 7 bases; unmatched junction nucleotides: 10. This CDR3 is CASSLLQGADQPQHF. DNA of the CDR3: TGTGCCAGCTCTCTCCTACAGGGGGCGGACCAGCCCCAGCATTTT.

The chain has TRBV7-9 and TRBJ1-2; D not certain. Germline V CDR1 and CDR2: SEHNR, FQNEAQ (reference sequence). This CDR3 contains 15 residues. Between the trimmed V and J ends, which lost 2 bases and 6 bases, there was a span of 16 bases. CDR3 region: CASSLLRVRGDGYTF. CDR3 DNA: TGTGCCAGCAGCTTACTTCGCGTGCGCGGAGATGGCTACACCTTC.

The V gene is TRBV28, the J gene TRBJ2-7, with D tentatively TRBD2 (6 bases). Germline values: CDR1 MDHEN, CDR2 SYDVKM. CDR3 length: 15 residues. V dropped 2 bases and J dropped 9 bases, with 20 bases sitting between them. The CDR3 spells CASSLGGSGRARQYF. In DNA, the CDR3 is TGTGCCAGCAGTTTAGGAGGGAGCGGAAGAGCGCGGCAGTACTTC.

The chain carries TRBV11-3 and TRBJ2-3; 9 bases agree with TRBD1. The ends lost 5 bases at V and 3 bases at J; junction bases unmatched: 6. Germline V CDR1 and CDR2: SGHNT, YENEEA. The length of the CDR3 is 15 residues. The CDR3 reads CASSEQGARTDTQYF. CDR3 bases: TGTGCCAGCAGCGAACAGGGGGCTCGGACAGATACGCAGTATTTT.

The rearrangement uses TRBV27 and TRBJ2-7; TRBD2 agrees at 8 bases. J was trimmed by 6 bases and V by 8 bases; bases with no gene match: 6. Germline loops: CDR1 MNHEY, CDR2 SMNVEV (reference sequence). The CDR3 has 12 residues. CDR3 DNA: TGTGCCAGCGAGTCGGGAGGGGGCGAGCAGTACTTC. It codes for CASESGGGEQYF.

The rearrangement links TRBV11-2 to TRBJ1-1, with D perhaps matching TRBD1 (6 bases). Deletions cut 5 bases from V and 5 bases from J, with 18 bases between. The CDR3 sequence is 15 residues long. CDR1 and CDR2 from the germline V gene are SGHAT and FQNNGV. The CDR3 DNA reads as TGTGCCAGCAGCCACCAACAGGGAAGGATAACTGAAGCTTTCTTT. The encoded protein is CASSHQQGRITEAFF.

The rearrangement uses TRBV18 and TRBJ1-6; tentative D call: TRBD1 (5 bases). The CDR3 length is 16 residues. V was clipped by 3 bases and J by 7 bases, with 16 bases between them. CDR1 is KGHSH and CDR2 is LQKENI in the germline V gene. The CDR3 DNA follows: TGTGCCAGCTCACCTTTACCCAGCGGGGGAAATTCACCCCTCCACTTT. As protein: CASSPLPSGGNSPLHF.

This clone occurred a few times. The CDR3 coding sequence is TGTGCCAGCAGCTTGGCGGGACACTATAATTCACCCCTCCACTTT. Its protein is CASSLAGHYNSPLHF. The rearrangement joins TRBV5-8 to TRBJ1-6, with D perhaps matching TRBD1 (6 bases). There are 15 residues in the CDR3. CDR1 and CDR2 from the germline V gene are SGHTS and YDEGEE. V shed 0 bases and J shed 3 bases, with 7 bases lying between them.

The chain couples TRBV6-1 to TRBJ2-5; 9 nucleotides align to TRBD2. The CDR3 totals 14 residues. The V gene's germline CDR1 is MNHNS and CDR2 SASEGT. Losses at the gene ends were 1 base for V and 5 bases for J; bases not matched to a gene: 2. CDR3 DNA: TGTGCCAGCAGTGAAGGGGGGACTAGCGAGACCCAGTACTTC. The encoded protein is CASSEGGTSETQYF.

V is TRBV27 and J is TRBJ2-5, with TRBD1 matching 12 bases. Germline V gene sequence: CDR1 MNHEY, CDR2 SMNVEV (reference sequence). With V trimmed by 5 bases and J by 4 bases, 5 bases remained unmatched. The CDR3 runs to 15 residues. CDR3 residues: CASSTGTGGVETQYF. The CDR3 DNA reads as TGTGCCAGCAGTACCGGGACAGGGGGCGTAGAGACCCAGTACTTC.

The chain couples TRBV18 to TRBJ1-1; D unclear. CDR1 and CDR2 (germline): KGHSH, LQKENI. The CDR3 length is 13 residues. The V end was cut by 5 bases, the J end by 4 bases, with 11 bases between. CDR3 loop: CASSGGRGTEAFF. The DNA of the CDR3 is TGTGCCAGCTCAGGCGGCCGTGGCACTGAAGCTTTCTTT.

This clone has just a few counts. This sequence joins TRBV19 and TRBJ2-2; a possible D gene is TRBD2 (6 bases). Trimming removed 4 bases at V and 2 bases at J, with 11 bases between. Germline V lookup: CDR1 LNHDA, CDR2 SQIVND (reference sequence). The CDR3 contains 15 residues. CDR3 nucleotides: TGTGCCAGTAGTAACGGGAGAACAAACACCGGGGAGCTGTTTTTT. Residues: CASSNGRTNTGELFF.

The rearrangement links TRBV5-1 to TRBJ1-2, with 8 bases identical to TRBD1. This CDR3 spans 13 amino acids. CDR1 is SGHRS and CDR2 is YFSETQ in the germline V gene. The trim removed 4 bases at V and 7 bases at J, leaving 6 bases unmatched. The CDR3 protein is CASSLDRVGGYTF. DNA for the CDR3: TGCGCCAGCAGCCTGGACAGGGTCGGTGGCTACACCTTC.

The genes are TRBV14 and TRBJ2-1, with 7 nucleotides matching TRBD2. Germline values: CDR1 SGHDN, CDR2 FVKESK. With V trimmed by 4 bases and J by 2 bases, 5 bases remained unmatched. The CDR3 runs to 15 residues. The DNA for the CDR3 is TGTGCCAGCAGCCTCGGAGCGGGAACCTACAATGAGCAGTTCTTC. Translated: CASSLGAGTYNEQFF.

In its sample, this clone was seen once. The CDR3 DNA follows: TGTGCCAGCAGCTTAGCCAGATCGCGGGGGGCTGGAAACACCATATATTTT. Translating it yields CASSLARSRGAGNTIYF. The chain links TRBV11-2 to TRBJ1-3; D possibly corresponds to TRBD1 (5 bases). Germline V gene data show CDR1 as SGHAT and CDR2 as FQNNGV. The V and J ends lost 1 base and 2 bases respectively, with 15 bases between them. The CDR3 covers 17 residues.

This clone was counted only a few times. The chain recombines TRBV15 with TRBJ2-1; 10 bases match TRBD2. The CDR3 loop spans 14 amino acids. Per the germline V gene, CDR1 is LNHNV and CDR2 is YYDKDF (reference sequence). V was clipped by 5 bases and J by 11 bases; unmatched bases: 9. The CDR3 loop reads CATSLPGLAVKQFF. CDR3 in DNA: TGTGCCACCAGCTTGCCTGGACTAGCGGTGAAGCAGTTCTTC.

The chain employs TRBV19 and TRBJ1-5; D might be TRBD1 (6 bases). Trimming removed 4 bases from V and 4 bases from J, with 20 bases in between. Germline CDR1 is LNHDA and CDR2 is SQIVND (reference sequence). The CDR3 covers 17 residues. The CDR3 spells CASSTPTGTRRNQPQHF. The DNA of the CDR3 is TGTGCCAGTAGTACCCCTACCGGGACACGAAGGAATCAGCCCCAGCATTTT. The complete variable domain, with remaining parts taken from reference TRBV19 and TRBJ1-5, reads DGGITQSPKYLFRKEGQNVTLSCEQNLNHDAMYWYRQDPGQGLRLIYYSQIVNDFQKGDIAEGYSVSREKKESFPLTVTSAQKNPTAFYLCASSTPTGTRRNQPQHFGDGTRLSIL.